This TCR beta chain came from a study of Ad26.COV2.S vaccination and SARS-CoV-2 variants. Study in general: Participants got Ad26.COV2.S intramuscularly, once or twice 56 days apart.

The table came from immunoSEQ multiplex PCR; TCRdb's copy has only in-frame clones and leaves some out. The sample yields about 350,000 clones, approximately 90% seen once. This clone occurred a few times. What it recognizes is unknown. Study-wide findings and caveats: The placebo group had lower spike-specific TCR breadth than the vaccine recipients did. Substantial breadth was reportedly displayed by spike-specific CD8+ and CD4+ T cell responses after vaccination.

The ends were cut back, 6 bases at V and 12 bases at J, with 18 bases in the middle. The CDR3 is made up of 14 amino acids. Germline V CDR1 and CDR2: MNHEY, SMNVEV (reference sequence). The treatment is: 19 received Ad26.COV2.S at low or high dose, single or two shots; roughly five received placebo; per-sample allocation not given. Sample collection was performed on day 63 after the first vaccine or placebo injection. The sequencing used peripheral blood, collected in a trial of Ad26.COV2.S vaccine versus placebo. This receptor was obtained from a person aged 18-60 years who received the Ad26.COV2.S COVID-19 vaccine or a placebo. This rearrangement joins TRBV27 to TRBJ1-6, with a tentative D call TRBD1 (6 bases). CDR3 sequence: CASSPGEGVRPLHF. The DNA of the CDR3 is TGTGCCAGCAGCCCCGGAGAGGGGGTAAGACCCCTCCACTTT.